This is a list of T cell receptor beta chains from one sample in a study of blood T cell repertoires in COVID-19. The repertoire was sequenced with immunoSEQ multiplex PCR; TCRdb's copy has only in-frame clones and lacks some. The sample holds approximately 230,000 clones, roughly 84% seen once. The sample comprised peripheral blood. The receptor set was obtained from a woman aged 40 to 50 with active or convalescent COVID-19. CDR3s include the opening cysteine and the closing phenylalanine or tryptophan. The D gene is left open where the match is weak. Clone size appears in some rows only: once, few, many, or a class for an expanded clone.

TRBD1,NA,TRBJ1-2,TRBV7-9,TGTGCCAGCAGCTTAGCCGGGACAGGAGAGGGCTACACCTTC,CASSLAGTGEGYTF
NA,NA,TRBJ1-1,TRBV14,TGTGCCAGCAGCCCTCGACTGCTGAACACTGAAGCTTTCTTT,CASSPRLLNTEAFF
NA,NA,TRBJ1-5,TRBV9,TGTGCCAGCAGCAGAGGAGGGTGGTTAGCTCAGCCCCAGCATTTT,CASSRGGWLAQPQHF
NA,NA,TRBJ1-2,TRBV11-2,TGTGCCAGCAGCTCCGCGAGGGGACTGAACTATGGCTACACCTTC,CASSSARGLNYGYTF
NA,few,TRBJ1-2,TRBV4-1,TGCGCCAGCAGCCAAGATACGGGGGGGCTGATCTATGGCTACACCTTC,CASSQDTGGLIYGYTF
NA,NA,TRBJ1-3,TRBV3-1/TRBV3-2,TGTGCCAGCAGCCCGGAGAAGGGGTTCGGAAACACCATATATTTT,CASSPEKGFGNTIYF
NA,NA,TRBJ1-4,TRBV30,TGTGCCTGGAGTGTGGAGGGAACCAAGGCTTTGGAAAAACTGTTTTTT,CAWSVEGTKALEKLFF
NA,NA,TRBJ1-1,TRBV12-3/TRBV12-4,TGTGCCAGCAGTTTAGGCAGGAACACTGAAGCTTTCTTT,CASSLGRNTEAFF
NA,NA,TRBJ2-2,TRBV5-6,TGTGCCAGCAGCGGTCACGGAGGTTTCACCGGGGAGCTGTTTTTT,CASSGHGGFTGELFF
NA,NA,TRBJ1-6,TRBV5-6,TGTGCCAGCAGCCGGGACACGGGGGGACCCCTCCACTTT,CASSRDTGGPLHF
NA,NA,TRBJ1-1,TRBV5-6,TGTGCCAGCAGCACTTTCGACAGGGAAGCTTTCTTT,CASSTFDREAFF
TRBD2,NA,TRBJ2-5,TRBV5-1,TGCGCCAGCAGCTTGGCTAGCGGGTACCAAGAGACCCAGTACTTC,CASSLASGYQETQYF
NA,once,TRBJ2-2,TRBV5-1,TGCGCCAGCAGCTTGGACAGGGTTACCGGGGAGCTGTTTTTT,CASSLDRVTGELFF
NA,NA,TRBJ2-1,TRBV9,TGTGCCAGCAGCGGGGGGGTTTCCAATGAGCAGTTCTTC,CASSGGVSNEQFF
NA,NA,TRBJ1-2,TRBV6-5,TGTGCCACGACAGGCATGAGTCGGAACTATGGCTACACCTTC,CATTGMSRNYGYTF
NA,NA,TRBJ1-1,TRBV28,TGTGCCAGCAGTTTTGACAGGCCTTTGGCTGAAGCTTTCTTT,CASSFDRPLAEAFF
TRBD1,NA,TRBJ1-4,TRBV30,TGTGCCTGGAGTGGACAGGGAAGTGAAAAACTGTTTTTT,CAWSGQGSEKLFF
NA,few,TRBJ1-5,TRBV24-1,TGTGCCACCAGTGATCCGGGGGGCGGCGATCAGCCCCAGCATTTT,CATSDPGGGDQPQHF
NA,NA,TRBJ1-6,TRBV9,TGTGCCAGCAGCCCGGGGGTCGGTAATTCACCCCTCCACTTT,CASSPGVGNSPLHF
TRBD1,NA,TRBJ2-1,TRBV9,TGTGCCAGCAGTGGAGGGGGACAGGCGCCGGTTAATGAGCAGTTCTTC,CASSGGGQAPVNEQFF
NA,NA,TRBJ2-2,TRBV18,TGTGCCAGCTCACCCGGGGCCGGGGAGCTGTTTTTT,CASSPGAGELFF
TRBD2,NA,TRBJ2-5,TRBV9,TGTGCCAGCAGCCCGCTCCCTCCTAGCGGGGGCCCGGGGACCCAGTACTTC,CASSPLPPSGGPGTQYF
TRBD2,NA,TRBJ2-7,TRBV19,TGTGCCAGTAGTAGGGGACTAGCGGGCGGAGAGCAGTACTTC,CASSRGLAGGEQYF
TRBD1,NA,TRBJ2-7,TRBV14,TGTGCCAGCAGCACGACAGGGATCACCTACGAGCAGTACTTC,CASSTTGITYEQYF
NA,NA,TRBJ1-1,TRBV19,TGTGCCAGTAGGCCCAGGGGCGACGGCCCTGAAGCTTTCTTT,CASRPRGDGPEAFF
NA,once,TRBJ1-2,TRBV5-4,TGTGCCAGCAGCAATACAGGCGGAGATGGCTACACCTTC,CASSNTGGDGYTF
NA,few,TRBJ2-7,TRBV21-1,TGTGCCAGCAGCCCCCAGGGGAACGAGCAGTACTTC,CASSPQGNEQYF
TRBD2,NA,TRBJ2-5,TRBV2,TGTGCCAGCAGTGTAGTAGCGGGGGGCAAAGAGACCCAGTACTTC,CASSVVAGGKETQYF
TRBD2,few,TRBJ2-1,TRBV9,TGTGCCAGCAGCACCCCCGGGACTAGCGGATACAATGAGCAGTTCTTC,CASSTPGTSGYNEQFF
NA,once,TRBJ2-2,TRBV28,TGTGCCAGCAGCCCCCTGCGATTTAGCGGGAACACCGGGGAGCTGTTTTTT,CASSPLRFSGNTGELFF
NA,NA,TRBJ1-1,TRBV28,TGTGCCAGCAGCACGACAGTGAACACTGAAGCTTTCTTT,CASSTTVNTEAFF
NA,NA,TRBJ1-5,TRBV30,TGTGCCTGTAAACAGGGTAGCAATCAGCCCCAGCATTTT,CACKQGSNQPQHF
TRBD1,NA,TRBJ1-1,TRBV30,TGTGCCTGGAGCGACAGGGGGCGAGGGACTGAAGCTTTCTTT,CAWSDRGRGTEAFF
TRBD1,NA,TRBJ1-4,TRBV2,TGTGCCAGCAGCGCTGGGACAGGGGGTCGGGAAAAACTGTTTTTT,CASSAGTGGREKLFF
NA,NA,TRBJ1-6,TRBV11-2,TGTGCCAGCAGCCCCCCAGGCGCAGGGTGGCTTTCACCCCTCCACTTT,CASSPPGAGWLSPLHF
TRBD1,NA,TRBJ2-6,TRBV4-1,TGCGCCAGCAGCCTTAACGACAGGGGCTCTGGGGCCAACGTCCTGACTTTC,CASSLNDRGSGANVLTF
NA,NA,TRBJ2-5,TRBV3-1/TRBV3-2,TGTGCCAGCAGCCCCCTTGGGGGCCTAACGGGGGAGACCCAGTACTTC,CASSPLGGLTGETQYF
NA,NA,TRBJ2-1,TRBV6-5,TGTGCCAGCAGTCATGGGCCCTGGCCCTACAATGAGCAGTTCTTC,CASSHGPWPYNEQFF
NA,NA,TRBJ1-4,TRBV5-4,TGTGCCAGCAGCTTGGGAGGGAGAGGTGAAAAACTGTTTTTT,CASSLGGRGEKLFF
TRBD1,NA,TRBJ1-1,TRBV5-4,TGTGCCAGCAGCTACCCCACAGGGGGCACTGAAGCTTTCTTT,CASSYPTGGTEAFF